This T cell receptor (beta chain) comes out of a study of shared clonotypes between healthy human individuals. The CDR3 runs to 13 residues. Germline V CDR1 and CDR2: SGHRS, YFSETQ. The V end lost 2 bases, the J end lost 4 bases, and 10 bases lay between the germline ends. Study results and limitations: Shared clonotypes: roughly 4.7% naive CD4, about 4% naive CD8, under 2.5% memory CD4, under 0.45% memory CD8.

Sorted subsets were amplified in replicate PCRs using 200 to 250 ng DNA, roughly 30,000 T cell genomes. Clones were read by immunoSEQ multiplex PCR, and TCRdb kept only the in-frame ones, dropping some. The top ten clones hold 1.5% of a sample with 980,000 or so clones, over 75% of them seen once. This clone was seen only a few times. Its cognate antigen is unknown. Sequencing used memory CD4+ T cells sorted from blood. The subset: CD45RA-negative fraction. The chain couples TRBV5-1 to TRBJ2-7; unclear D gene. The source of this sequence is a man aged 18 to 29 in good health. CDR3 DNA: TGCGCCAGCAGCTTAAATGTGGGGTACGAGCAGTACTTC. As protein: CASSLNVGYEQYF.